The 25 T cell receptor beta chains given below trace back to one sample, sequenced in a study of CD8+ T cells in alopecia areata. This sample's treatment: oral pan-JAK inhibitor, 5-10 mg twice daily. Extraction and reverse transcription of RNA yielded cDNA as the sequencing template. Only in-frame clones appear in the TCRdb table, and some are missing; sequencing was by immunoSEQ multiplex PCR. The table has 150,000 to 200,000 clones, roughly three fifths seen once. The sample here was CD4+ T cells sorted from blood, taken at week 4, from a patient treated with tofacitinib. The receptors stem from a human donor with alopecia areata.

This clone was seen a few times. The J gene is TRBJ1-2, the V gene TRBV10-3, with TRBD1 identical over 9 bases. The trim removed 10 bases at V and 7 bases at J, leaving 22 bases unmatched. Per the germline V gene, CDR1 is ENHRY and CDR2 is SYGVKD. CDR3 length: 17 amino acids. CDR3 in DNA: TGTGCCACTAGGGACAGGGCGGGTTTCTCCACGGTTGGTGGCTACACCTTC. Amino acid sequence: CATRDRAGFSTVGGYTF.

The chain employs TRBV28 and TRBJ1-6; TRBD1 matches 7 bases. Unmatched junction bases numbered 10, after V lost 6 bases and J lost 8 bases. This CDR3 region has 15 residues. Germline CDR1 reads MDHEN; CDR2 reads SYDVKM. In DNA form, the CDR3 reads TGTGCCAGCAGCAAACAACAGGGGAGTTATTCACCCCTCCACTTT. This encodes CASSKQQGSYSPLHF.

The chain is built from TRBV29-1 and TRBJ2-5, with D possibly matching TRBD2 (5 bases). The CDR3 sequence is 13 residues long. Per germline, CDR1 SQVTM and CDR2 ANQGSEA. The V and J ends lost 5 bases and 5 bases respectively, with 15 bases between them. This chain's CDR3 is CSVSGRLGETQYF. As DNA, the CDR3 is TGCAGCGTTTCGGGAAGGCTAGGGGAGACCCAGTACTTC.

The chain recombines TRBV6-5 with TRBJ1-6, with D perhaps TRBD1 (6 bases). V lost 5 bases, J lost 10 bases, and 12 bases lay in between. Germline values: CDR1 MNHEY, CDR2 SVGAGI. This CDR3 is built from 13 residues. CDR3 sequence (DNA): TGTGCCAGCAGTAAGCCAGGGGTCTCACCCCTCCACTTT. As protein: CASSKPGVSPLHF.

CDR3 loop: CASSREGNYEQYF. CDR3 DNA: TGTGCCAGCAGTAGGGAAGGGAACTACGAGCAGTACTTC. The V and J genes are TRBV6-6 and TRBJ2-7; D remains unclear. V was clipped by 5 bases and J by 3 bases, with 11 bases between them. CDR1 MNHNY and CDR2 SVGAGI come from the germline V gene (reference sequence). This CDR3 region has 13 residues.

As for this clone: The sample holds other DNA sequences that translate to the same CDR3. V gene TRBV20-1 combines with J gene TRBJ1-2; D unresolved. From germline, CDR1 is DFQATT and CDR2 SNEGSKA (reference sequence). The CDR3 spans 11 residues. V was pared by 1 base and J by 2 bases, with 2 bases between. The CDR3 DNA reads as TGCAGTGCTAGAGCCAACTATGGCTACACCTTC. Protein: CSARANYGYTF.

This clone showed up just a few times. The V call is TRBV15, the J call TRBJ1-6; no firm D call. V was pared by 3 bases and J by 6 bases, with 9 bases between. CDR1 is LNHNV and CDR2 is YYDKDF in the germline V gene (reference sequence). The CDR3 consists of 14 residues. The CDR3 DNA sequence: TGTGCCACCAGCAGCACCGGTGGTAATTCACCCCTCCACTTT. The encoded protein is CATSSTGGNSPLHF.

The chain is built from TRBV9 and TRBJ2-2; D perhaps matches TRBD1 (5 bases). CDR1 and CDR2 (germline): SGDLS, YYNGEE. The CDR3 loop spans 15 amino acids. The germline V and J ends were trimmed by 0 bases and 1 base, with 7 bases remaining between them. The CDR3 bases are TGTGCCAGCAGCGTAGCACAGGAGAACACCGGGGAGCTGTTTTTT. Its translation is CASSVAQENTGELFF.

The table lists this clone with a count of one. The chain joins TRBV27 to TRBJ2-7; D ambiguous. Germline V lookup: CDR1 MNHEY, CDR2 SMNVEV (reference sequence). The V and J ends lost 2 bases and 6 bases respectively, with 11 bases between them. The CDR3 covers 13 residues. The CDR3 region is CASSLGQLGEQYF. CDR3 in DNA: TGTGCCAGCAGTTTAGGGCAGCTGGGCGAGCAGTACTTC.

This clone was counted once. The V and J genes are TRBV28 and TRBJ1-2, with a possible D match to TRBD1 (5 bases). V shed 5 bases and J shed 5 bases, with 30 bases lying between them. The CDR3 sequence is 19 residues long. CDR1 MDHEN and CDR2 SYDVKM come from the germline V gene. CDR3 sequence reads: CASSNFDPRGRRGGYGYTF. CDR3 DNA: TGTGCCAGCAGTAATTTCGACCCCAGAGGACGCCGGGGGGGGTATGGCTACACCTTC.

The chain couples TRBV29-1 to TRBJ2-5; no clear D. Germline loops: CDR1 SQVTM, CDR2 ANQGSEA. The CDR3 consists of 13 residues. V gave up 4 bases and J gave up 1 base, with 10 bases separating them. The CDR3 protein is CSVGTATQETQYF. The DNA of the CDR3 is TGCAGCGTTGGAACAGCGACCCAAGAGACCCAGTACTTC.

The chain uses TRBV15 and TRBJ1-1; 7 bases align to TRBD1. CDR1 and CDR2 (germline): LNHNV, YYDKDF (reference sequence). With V trimmed by 7 bases and J by 1 base, 9 bases remained unmatched. This CDR3 is built from 15 residues. The CDR3 region is CATTLGPGGNTEAFF. The CDR3 nucleotides are TGTGCCACCACCTTGGGGCCAGGGGGGAACACTGAAGCTTTCTTT.

The V gene is TRBV5-6, the J gene TRBJ2-5; D is perhaps TRBD2 (6 bases). V was shortened by 0 bases and J by 5 bases, with 17 bases between the two germline ends. There are 16 residues in the CDR3. The germline V gene has CDR1 SGHDT and CDR2 YYEEEE. The CDR3 loop is CASSLGPSRGIETQYF. For the CDR3, the DNA is TGTGCCAGCAGCTTGGGGCCCAGCCGGGGGATCGAGACCCAGTACTTC.

V and J are TRBV30 and TRBJ2-7, with D perhaps TRBD1 (6 bases). There are 12 residues in the CDR3. The ends were cut back, 2 bases at V and 3 bases at J, with 8 bases in the middle. Germline V lookup: CDR1 GTSNPN, CDR2 SVGIG (reference sequence). CDR3 region: CAWSPQGYEQYF. The CDR3 nucleotides are TGTGCCTGGAGTCCACAGGGCTACGAGCAGTACTTC.

This clone has a handful of counts. The chain combines TRBV30 with TRBJ1-1; D is undetermined. V gave up 4 bases and J gave up 7 bases, with 16 bases separating them. This CDR3 spans 13 amino acids. Germline-derived CDR1 and CDR2 are GTSNPN and SVGIG (reference sequence). CDR3 bases: TGTGCCTGGACTCCCCTAGGTACCGGTGAAGCTTTCTTT. Translation: CAWTPLGTGEAFF.

V is TRBV30 and J is TRBJ2-1; D not certain. Germline values: CDR1 GTSNPN, CDR2 SVGIG (reference sequence). The CDR3 totals 11 residues. V gave up 5 bases and J gave up 11 bases, with 13 bases separating them. The CDR3: CAWGRTLQQFF. The CDR3 DNA reads as TGTGCCTGGGGTAGAACTCTCCAGCAGTTCTTC.

This clone was found a few times. V and J are TRBV7-9 and TRBJ2-3; a possible D gene is TRBD2 (5 bases). Trimming took off 2 bases at V and 0 bases at J, with 9 bases between the two ends. Germline loops: CDR1 SEHNR, CDR2 FQNEAQ (reference sequence). This CDR3 region has 15 residues. CDR3 protein: CASSLSGISTDTQYF. The CDR3 DNA sequence: TGTGCCAGCAGCTTATCCGGGATTAGCACAGATACGCAGTATTTT.

The chain has TRBV29-1 and TRBJ2-7; unclear D gene. This CDR3 is built from 11 residues. Germline V gene sequence: CDR1 SQVTM, CDR2 ANQGSEA. Trimming cost V 4 bases and J 3 bases, with 7 bases left between them. The CDR3 loop is CSVGTFYEQYF. In nucleotides, the CDR3 is TGCAGCGTTGGGACCTTCTACGAGCAGTACTTC.

This chain joins TRBV29-1 and TRBJ2-3, with D possibly being TRBD1 (5 bases). Germline loops: CDR1 SQVTM, CDR2 ANQGSEA. V lost 6 bases and J 2 bases, leaving 9 bases between the germline ends. The CDR3 has 12 amino acids. The CDR3 region has the DNA TGCAGCGTAGACAGAGACACAGATACGCAGTATTTT. Protein product: CSVDRDTDTQYF.

The chain is built from TRBV4-3 and TRBJ1-2; D gene unclear. V lost 4 bases and J 4 bases, leaving 10 bases between the germline ends. This CDR3 region has 13 residues. CDR1 is LGHNA, CDR2 YSLEER, per germline. This chain's CDR3 is CASSLGFGYGYTF. The CDR3 DNA follows: TGCGCCAGCAGCCTTGGGTTCGGCTATGGCTACACCTTC.

This clone was counted a few times. The rearrangement links TRBV4-3 to TRBJ2-1; D is undetermined. Germline V CDR1 and CDR2: LGHNA, YSLEER. Trimming stripped 0 bases from V and 9 bases from J, with 9 bases between. CDR3 length equals 13 residues. The CDR3 nucleotides read TGCGCCAGCAGCCAAGATCTAAGAATTGAGCAGTTCTTC. It yields the protein CASSQDLRIEQFF.

CDR3 sequence: CSVEGGFGAENYEQYF. The CDR3 nucleotides read TGCAGCGTTGAAGGGGGGTTCGGCGCGGAAAACTACGAGCAGTACTTC. The chain links TRBV29-1 to TRBJ2-7; the D call may be TRBD1 or TRBD2 (5 bases each). The CDR3 is made up of 16 amino acids. V gave up 1 base and J gave up 3 bases, with 19 bases separating them. In germline, CDR1 is SQVTM, CDR2 ANQGSEA.

Only a few counts were recorded for this clone. This chain links TRBV30 with TRBJ2-2, with 9 bases matching TRBD1. Germline assignment: CDR1 GTSNPN and CDR2 SVGIG (reference sequence). Germline trimming cut 2 bases from V and 3 bases from J; bases unmatched to any gene: 4. CDR3 size: 15 residues. DNA for the CDR3: TGTGCCTGGAGTCCCCGGGACAGGGACACCGGGGAGCTGTTTTTT. Its translation: CAWSPRDRDTGELFF.

The rearrangement links TRBV9 to TRBJ2-3; TRBD2 aligns across 15 bases. Unmatched junction bases numbered 7, after V lost 4 bases and J lost 4 bases. The germline CDR1 and CDR2 sequences are SGDLS and YYNGEE. CDR3 length equals 17 residues. Here the CDR3 reads CASSPGRTSGGADTQYF. The DNA for the CDR3 is TGTGCCAGCAGCCCCGGCAGGACTAGCGGGGGGGCAGATACGCAGTATTTT.

V is TRBV15 and J is TRBJ2-7; a weak D match, TRBD1 (6 bases). Trimming shortened V by 0 bases and J by 5 bases, and 23 bases separated the two germline ends. The CDR3 consists of 18 residues. From germline, CDR1 is LNHNV and CDR2 YYDKDF (reference sequence). Here the CDR3 DNA reads TGTGCCACCAGCAGAGATCTAGGAGGACAGACACTCGTCCACGAGCAGTACTTC. Protein: CATSRDLGGQTLVHEQYF.